Below, 5 T cell receptor beta chains from the same sample are listed, as sequenced in a study of shared clonotypes between healthy human individuals. Using immunoSEQ multiplex PCR, the repertoire was profiled, and TCRdb retains in-frame clones only, with some absent. The sample records around 2.3 million clones, nearly 97% being singletons. The source material was naive CD4+ T cells sorted from blood. Stated subset: CD45RA+ positively selected. These receptors were obtained from a man in his late teens or twenties in good health.

The chain carries TRBV9 and TRBJ1-1, with 7 bases matching TRBD1. Germline V gene sequence: CDR1 SGDLS, CDR2 YYNGEE. The V gene end was trimmed by 4 bases and the J gene end by 0 bases; junction bases not matched to a gene: 3. The CDR3 contains 14 residues. The chain's CDR3 is CASSRDSLNTEAFF. CDR3 bases: TGTGCCAGCAGCAGGGACAGCCTGAACACTGAAGCTTTCTTT.

V usage is TRBV18 and J usage is TRBJ1-5; D remains unclear. V was clipped by 2 bases and J by 2 bases, with 13 bases between them. The CDR3 loop spans 16 amino acids. Germline CDR1 and CDR2: KGHSH and LQKENI. The CDR3: CASSPGLVGRNQPQHF. CDR3 nucleotide sequence: TGTGCCAGCTCACCAGGGCTTGTGGGTCGCAATCAGCCCCAGCATTTT.

The rearrangement links TRBV2 to TRBJ2-3; possibly TRBD1 or TRBD2 for D (5 bases each). The CDR3 sequence is 15 residues long. Trimming took off 4 bases at V and 3 bases at J, with 14 bases between the two ends. Germline CDR1 and CDR2: SNHLY and FYNNEI. CDR3 amino acids: CASSVGMGPTDTQYF. The DNA of the CDR3 is TGTGCCAGCAGTGTGGGTATGGGACCAACAGATACGCAGTATTTT.

This chain connects TRBV18 to TRBJ1-4, with 7 bases that match TRBD1. CDR3 size: 14 residues. CDR1 KGHSH and CDR2 LQKENI come from the germline V gene. Germline trimming cut 6 bases from V and 7 bases from J; bases unmatched to any gene: 8. The chain's CDR3 is CASSLDRRSEKLFF. CDR3 coding DNA: TGTGCCAGCTCCCTGGACAGGAGGTCTGAAAAACTGTTTTTT. Full variable domain (outside the CDR3, taken from reference TRBV18 and TRBJ1-4): NAGVMQNPRHLVRRRGQEARLRCSPMKGHSHVYWYRQLPEEGLKFMVYLQKENIIDESGMPKERFSAEFPKEGPSILRIQQVVRGDSAAYFCASSLDRRSEKLFFGSGTQLSVL.

This clone was counted a single time. This sequence joins TRBV5-1 and TRBJ1-2; D may be TRBD1 (5 bases). The CDR3 contains 15 residues. V was cut by 2 bases and J by 2 bases, with 13 bases left in between. The germline V gene has CDR1 SGHRS and CDR2 YFSETQ. The CDR3 nucleotides read TGCGCCAGCAGCTTTACCGGGGGTGGGAACTATGGCTACACCTTC. This gives the protein CASSFTGGGNYGYTF.